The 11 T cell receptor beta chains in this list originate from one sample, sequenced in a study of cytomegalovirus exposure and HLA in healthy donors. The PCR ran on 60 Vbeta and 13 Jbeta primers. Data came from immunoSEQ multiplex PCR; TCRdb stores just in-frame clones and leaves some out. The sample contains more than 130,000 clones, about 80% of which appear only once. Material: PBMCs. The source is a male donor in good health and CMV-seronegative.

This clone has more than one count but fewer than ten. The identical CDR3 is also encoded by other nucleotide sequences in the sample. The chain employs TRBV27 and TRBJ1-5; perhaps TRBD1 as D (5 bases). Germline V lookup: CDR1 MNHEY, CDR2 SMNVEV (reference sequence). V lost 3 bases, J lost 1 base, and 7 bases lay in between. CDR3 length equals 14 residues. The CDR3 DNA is TGTGCCAGCAGTTTGGGGGGGAGCAATCAGCCCCAGCATTTT. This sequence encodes CASSLGGSNQPQHF.

The chain's CDR3 is CAWSRQGSNEQYF. CDR3 sequence (DNA): TGTGCCTGGAGTCGACAGGGATCAAACGAGCAGTACTTC. The V call is TRBV30, the J call TRBJ2-7; 7 positions match TRBD1. The CDR3 totals 13 residues. V was clipped by 2 bases and J by 5 bases; unmatched bases: 6. CDR1 and CDR2 from the germline V gene are GTSNPN and SVGIG (reference sequence).

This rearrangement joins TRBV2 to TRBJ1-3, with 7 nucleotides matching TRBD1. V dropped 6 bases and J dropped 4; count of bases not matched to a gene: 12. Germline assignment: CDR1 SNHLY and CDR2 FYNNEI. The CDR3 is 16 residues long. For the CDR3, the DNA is TGTGCCAGCAGAGGATTTCGACAGGGTTTAGGAAACACCATATATTTT. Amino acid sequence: CASRGFRQGLGNTIYF.

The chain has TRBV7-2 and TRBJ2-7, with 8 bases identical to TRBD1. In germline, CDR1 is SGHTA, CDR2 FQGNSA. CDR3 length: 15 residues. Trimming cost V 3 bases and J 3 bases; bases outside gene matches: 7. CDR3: CASSFGTGSFYEQYF. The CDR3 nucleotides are TGTGCCAGCAGCTTCGGGACAGGCAGCTTCTACGAGCAGTACTTC.

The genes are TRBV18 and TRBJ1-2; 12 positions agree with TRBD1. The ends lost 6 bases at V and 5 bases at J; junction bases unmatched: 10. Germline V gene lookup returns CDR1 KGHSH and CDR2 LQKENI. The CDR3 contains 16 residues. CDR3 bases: TGTGCCAGCTCGCAATCCGGGACAGGGGGCTTGTATGGCTACACCTTC. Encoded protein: CASSQSGTGGLYGYTF.

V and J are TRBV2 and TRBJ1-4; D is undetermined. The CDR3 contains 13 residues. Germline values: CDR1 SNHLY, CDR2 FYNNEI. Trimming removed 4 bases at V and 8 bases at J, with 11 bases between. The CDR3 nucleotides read TGTGCCAGCAGTGCAGCCGAGGGAGAAAAACTGTTTTTT. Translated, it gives CASSAAEGEKLFF.

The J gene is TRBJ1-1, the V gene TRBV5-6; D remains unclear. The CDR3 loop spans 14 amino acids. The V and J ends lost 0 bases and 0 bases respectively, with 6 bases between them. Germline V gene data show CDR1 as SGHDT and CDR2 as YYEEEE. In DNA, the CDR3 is TGTGCCAGCAGCTTGGGGAGCCTGAACACTGAAGCTTTCTTT. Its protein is CASSLGSLNTEAFF. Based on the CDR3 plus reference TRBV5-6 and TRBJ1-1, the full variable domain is DAGVTQSPTHLIKTRGQQVTLRCSPKSGHDTVSWYQQALGQGPQFIFQYYEEEERQRGNFPDRFSGHQFPNYSSELNVNALLLGDSALYLCASSLGSLNTEAFFGQGTRLTVV.

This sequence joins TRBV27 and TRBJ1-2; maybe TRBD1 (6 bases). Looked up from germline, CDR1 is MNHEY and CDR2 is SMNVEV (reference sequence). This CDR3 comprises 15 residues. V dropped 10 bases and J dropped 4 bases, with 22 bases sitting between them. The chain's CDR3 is CATKDSTRGSYGYTF. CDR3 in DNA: TGTGCCACCAAAGACAGCACCAGGGGTTCCTATGGCTACACCTTC.

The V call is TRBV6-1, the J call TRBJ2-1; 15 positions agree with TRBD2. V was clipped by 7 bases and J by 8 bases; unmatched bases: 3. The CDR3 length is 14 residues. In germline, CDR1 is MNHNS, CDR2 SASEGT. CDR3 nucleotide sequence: TGTGCCAGCACCGGACTAGCGGGGGGGTATGAGCAGTTCTTC. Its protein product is CASTGLAGGYEQFF.

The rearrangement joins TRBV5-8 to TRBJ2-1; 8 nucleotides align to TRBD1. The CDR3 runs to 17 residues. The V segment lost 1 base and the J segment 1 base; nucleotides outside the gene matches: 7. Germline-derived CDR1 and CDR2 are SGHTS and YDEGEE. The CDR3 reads CASSLPSGQGSYNEQFF. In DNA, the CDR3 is TGTGCCAGCAGCTTGCCCTCCGGACAGGGATCCTACAATGAGCAGTTCTTC.

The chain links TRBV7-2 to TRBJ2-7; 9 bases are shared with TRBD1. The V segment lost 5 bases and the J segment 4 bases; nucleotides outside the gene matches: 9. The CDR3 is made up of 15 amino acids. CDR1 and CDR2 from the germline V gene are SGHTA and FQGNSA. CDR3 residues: CASSPTGGAGYEQYF. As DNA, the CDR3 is TGTGCCAGCAGCCCCACAGGGGGCGCAGGGTACGAGCAGTACTTC.